The T cell receptor (beta chain) under discussion was sequenced for a study of OX40 agonist ivuxolimab in advanced cancers. In the study overall: Approximately 41% of patients had received prior checkpoint inhibitor therapy.

The length of the CDR3 is 15 residues. Germline V CDR1 and CDR2: SGDLS, YYNGEE. Germline trimming cut 3 bases from V and 5 bases from J; bases unmatched to any gene: 7. TCRdb keeps only in-frame clones here, not all; method: immunoSEQ multiplex PCR. The table lists approximately 90,000 clones, 85% to 90% of them singletons. Patients were excluded for autoimmune disease history or systemic immunosuppression. The receptor comes from an adult with an advanced solid tumor such as melanoma, head and neck, liver or kidney cancer. This sample comprised CD4+ or CD8+ T cells sorted from blood, obtained in a trial of the OX40 agonist ivuxolimab. The chain uses TRBV9 and TRBJ2-3, with TRBD2 matching over 9 bases. CDR3 sequence reads: CASSETSGFKDTQYF. As DNA, the CDR3 is TGTGCCAGCAGCGAGACTAGCGGCTTTAAAGATACGCAGTATTTT.